The next 27 T cell receptor beta chains were all read from a single sample in a study of cytomegalovirus exposure and HLA in healthy donors. Amplification used 60 Vbeta primers and 13 Jbeta primers. TCRdb's table, derived via immunoSEQ multiplex PCR, lists solely in-frame clones and lacks some. The data contain 170,000 or so clones, approximately 84% of them seen just once; the ten biggest clones take up roughly 3%. Material for sequencing was PBMCs. The receptors come from a woman aged 50 to 60 in good health and CMV-seropositive.

The chain uses TRBV27 and TRBJ2-3, with 7 bases that match TRBD2. The V and J ends lost 0 bases and 5 bases, in that order; junction bases with no gene match: 2. This CDR3 region has 14 residues. Germline CDR1 is MNHEY and CDR2 is SMNVEV (reference sequence). The CDR3 is CASSLSSGGDTQYF. The CDR3 DNA reads as TGTGCCAGCAGTTTATCCTCGGGAGGAGATACGCAGTATTTT.

The rearrangement uses TRBV19 and TRBJ1-2; D is perhaps TRBD1 (6 bases). The CDR3 is 13 amino acids. Trimming removed 7 bases from V and 7 bases from J, with 16 bases in between. CDR1 and CDR2 (germline): LNHDA, SQIVND (reference sequence). CDR3 nucleotides: TGTGCCAGTACCCCGACTAACAGGGTTGGCTACACCTTC. Its protein product is CASTPTNRVGYTF.

This rearrangement joins TRBV11-3 to TRBJ1-4, with D hard to call. Germline CDR1 and CDR2: SGHNT and YENEEA. Trimming stripped 8 bases from V and 8 bases from J, with 18 bases between. The CDR3 length is 14 residues. The CDR3 region is CASPTTSAREKLFF. The CDR3, as DNA: TGTGCCAGCCCAACAACTAGCGCAAGAGAAAAACTGTTTTTT. The full variable domain, rest sourced from reference TRBV11-3 and TRBJ1-4, is EAGVVQSPRYKIIEKKQPVAFWCNPISGHNTLYWYLQNLGQGPELLIRYENEEAVDDSQLPKDRFSAERLKGVDSTLKIQPAELGDSAVYLCASPTTSAREKLFFGSGTQLSVL.

The rearrangement joins TRBV18 to TRBJ2-7; 9 positions match TRBD1. Germline values: CDR1 KGHSH, CDR2 LQKENI. This CDR3 comprises 16 residues. The trim removed 2 bases at V and 3 bases at J, leaving 8 bases unmatched. CDR3 in amino acids: CASSPGRTGASYEQYF. CDR3 bases: TGTGCCAGCTCACCAGGGCGGACAGGGGCCAGCTACGAGCAGTACTTC.

The V and J genes are TRBV5-4 and TRBJ2-3, with D possibly TRBD2 on 5 matching bases. This CDR3 contains 15 residues. With 0 bases removed from V and 0 bases from J, the gap between germline ends came to 8 bases. Looked up from germline, CDR1 is SGHNT and CDR2 is YYREEE (reference sequence). In DNA form, the CDR3 reads TGTGCCAGCAGCTTGGCGACGGGGAGCACAGATACGCAGTATTTT. The encoded protein is CASSLATGSTDTQYF.

V and J are TRBV5-1 and TRBJ1-4; 8 bases agree with TRBD1. The trim removed 0 bases at V and 8 bases at J, leaving 3 bases unmatched. This CDR3 contains 14 residues. Per germline, CDR1 SGHRS and CDR2 YFSETQ. CDR3 sequence: CASSLETGAEKLFF. The CDR3 nucleotides are TGCGCCAGCAGCTTGGAGACAGGGGCCGAAAAACTGTTTTTT.

The genes are TRBV5-5 and TRBJ2-3; TRBD1 is a possible D gene (6 bases). The CDR3 is 15 amino acids. Trimming shortened V by 5 bases and J by 1 base, and 14 bases separated the two germline ends. CDR1 SGHKS and CDR2 YYEKEE come from the germline V gene (reference sequence). The DNA for the CDR3 is TGTGCCAGCAGTTCCCCAGGGGCCGGCACAGATACGCAGTATTTT. Amino acids: CASSSPGAGTDTQYF. The full variable domain, its missing parts supplied by reference TRBV5-5 and TRBJ2-3, is DAGVTQSPTHLIKTRGQQVTLRCSPISGHKSVSWYQQVLGQGPQFIFQYYEKEERGRGNFPDRFSARQFPNYSSELNVNALLLGDSALYLCASSSPGAGTDTQYFGPGTRLTVL.

CDR3 in DNA: TGTGCCAGCAGTTACGCCACTTATAATTCACCCCTCCACTTT. Residues: CASSYATYNSPLHF. This chain uses TRBV6-5 with TRBJ1-6; no definite D call. CDR1 and CDR2 (germline): MNHEY, SVGAGI. Deletions cut 2 bases from V and 4 bases from J, with 6 bases between. The CDR3 sequence is 14 residues long.

The J gene is TRBJ1-3, the V gene TRBV18; the match to TRBD1 covers 9 bases. The germline V gene has CDR1 KGHSH and CDR2 LQKENI. CDR3 length: 18 amino acids. The junction had 15 bases not matched to a gene; V was cut back by 6 bases and J by 3 bases. The CDR3 spells CASSPGTGINPDGNTIYF. CDR3 nucleotides: TGTGCCAGCTCCCCCGGGACAGGGATTAACCCCGATGGAAACACCATATATTTT. The variable domain in full, completed from reference TRBV18 and TRBJ1-3, reads NAGVMQNPRHLVRRRGQEARLRCSPMKGHSHVYWYRQLPEEGLKFMVYLQKENIIDESGMPKERFSAEFPKEGPSILRIQQVVRGDSAAYFCASSPGTGINPDGNTIYFGEGSWLTVV.

J is TRBJ1-1 and V is TRBV18, with 7 bases identical to TRBD1. With 2 bases clipped from V and 0 bases from J, the junction kept 9 bases outside the gene matches. The CDR3 is made up of 17 amino acids. From germline, CDR1 is KGHSH and CDR2 LQKENI. CDR3 coding DNA: TGTGCCAGCTCACCAGGTATAACAGGGGTGATGAACACTGAAGCTTTCTTT. Its translation is CASSPGITGVMNTEAFF.

A few counts support this clone. The chain is built from TRBV5-1 and TRBJ1-1; no firm D call. Germline CDR1 reads SGHRS; CDR2 reads YFSETQ. This CDR3 is 13 amino acids long. V dropped 4 bases and J dropped 0 bases, with 7 bases sitting between them. The CDR3: CASSPNMNTEAFF. CDR3 bases: TGCGCCAGCAGCCCAAACATGAACACTGAAGCTTTCTTT.

This chain joins TRBV29-1 and TRBJ1-5; possibly TRBD1 for D (6 bases). The CDR3 is 13 residues long. CDR1 SQVTM and CDR2 ANQGSEA come from the germline V gene. With 4 bases removed from V and 5 bases from J, the gap between germline ends came to 12 bases. The chain's CDR3 is CSVGAGVYQPQHF. Here the CDR3 DNA reads TGCAGCGTTGGGGCAGGGGTTTATCAGCCCCAGCATTTT.

The genes are TRBV6-1 and TRBJ1-1, with D maybe TRBD1 (6 bases). Germline lookup yields CDR1 MNHNS and CDR2 SASEGT. This CDR3 comprises 13 residues. The V and J ends lost 6 bases and 1 base respectively, with 9 bases between them. CDR3 in amino acids: CASRPGQNTEAFF. CDR3 in DNA: TGTGCCAGCAGGCCGGGACAGAACACTGAAGCTTTCTTT.

The chain is built from TRBV30 and TRBJ1-2, with TRBD1 matching over 9 bases. V lost 7 bases, J lost 7 bases, and 13 bases stayed unmatched. Germline V gene data show CDR1 as GTSNPN and CDR2 as SVGIG (reference sequence). CDR3 length equals 14 residues. CDR3 residues: CASQTGTGSGGYTF. The CDR3 bases are TGTGCCTCCCAAACCGGGACAGGGTCTGGTGGCTACACCTTC.

This clone showed up just a few times. Other DNA sequences of this sample code for an identical CDR3. V and J are TRBV5-6 and TRBJ1-5; tentative D call: TRBD1 (5 bases). Germline values: CDR1 SGHDT, CDR2 YYEEEE. V lost 0 bases and J lost 4, with 14 bases in between. This CDR3 comprises 16 residues. CDR3 nucleotide sequence: TGTGCCAGCAGCTTGGGCGCTGGGGGGGGTAATCAGCCCCAGCATTTT. Its protein product is CASSLGAGGGNQPQHF.

The gene calls are TRBV5-8 and TRBJ1-4, with D perhaps matching TRBD1 (6 bases). Germline loops: CDR1 SGHTS, CDR2 YDEGEE. V lost 2 bases to trimming and J lost 10 bases, with 15 bases between them. The CDR3 spans 14 residues. Here the CDR3 reads CASSFSRGIGKLFF. For the CDR3, the DNA is TGTGCCAGCAGCTTCTCAAGGGGGATAGGAAAACTGTTTTTT.

This chain joins TRBV10-3 and TRBJ2-3, with D possibly being TRBD1 (6 bases). Germline V CDR1 and CDR2: ENHRY, SYGVKD. The CDR3 sequence is 13 residues long. Trimming took off 7 bases at V and 2 bases at J, with 10 bases between the two ends. In DNA form, the CDR3 reads TGTGCCATCAATGGGGGCTTCACAGATACGCAGTATTTT. Encoded protein: CAINGGFTDTQYF.

This clone has more than one count but fewer than ten. This chain joins TRBV5-1 and TRBJ1-5; the D gene is possibly TRBD1 (6 bases). Trimming took off 2 bases at V and 3 bases at J, with 12 bases between the two ends. The CDR3 runs 15 residues. Germline-derived CDR1 and CDR2 are SGHRS and YFSETQ. CDR3 protein: CASSFSGEDNQPQHF. The DNA of the CDR3 is TGCGCCAGCAGCTTCTCAGGGGAAGACAATCAGCCCCAGCATTTT.

The chain uses TRBV9 and TRBJ1-5, with TRBD1 matching 9 bases. This CDR3 spans 14 amino acids. Germline CDR1 is SGDLS and CDR2 is YYNGEE. Trimming at V came to 4 bases and at J to 4 bases, leaving 3 bases not matched to a gene. Here the CDR3 DNA reads TGTGCCAGCAGCCTAGGGACAGGGAATCAGCCCCAGCATTTT. Translation: CASSLGTGNQPQHF. The whole variable domain, remainder taken from reference TRBV9 and TRBJ1-5, is DSGVTQTPKHLITATGQRVTLRCSPRSGDLSVYWYQQSLDQGLQFLIQYYNGEERAKGNILERFSAQQFPDLHSELNLSSLELGDSALYFCASSLGTGNQPQHFGDGTRLSIL.

This chain joins TRBV6-1 and TRBJ2-1, with D hard to call. CDR3 length: 14 amino acids. V lost 0 bases and J 4 bases, leaving 7 bases between the germline ends. CDR1 is MNHNS, CDR2 SASEGT, per germline. CDR3 amino acids: CASSEASPYNEQFF. For the CDR3, the DNA is TGTGCCAGCAGTGAAGCGTCCCCTTACAATGAGCAGTTCTTC.

CDR3 residues: CASSERLGDPYEQYF. In DNA form, the CDR3 reads TGTGCCAGCAGTGAACGGCTAGGGGATCCCTACGAGCAGTACTTC. This chain uses TRBV2 with TRBJ2-7, with D maybe TRBD1 (5 bases). Trimming took 2 bases from V and 2 from J, leaving 13 bases between them. CDR1 SNHLY and CDR2 FYNNEI come from the germline V gene. CDR3 size: 15 residues.

The DNA for the CDR3 is TGCGCCAGCAGCATCGACAGGAGTATTAACTATGGCTACACCTTC. Its translation: CASSIDRSINYGYTF. The J gene is TRBJ1-2, the V gene TRBV5-1, with a possible D match to TRBD1 (6 bases). The CDR3 runs to 15 residues. Germline-derived CDR1 and CDR2 are SGHRS and YFSETQ. V was cut by 4 bases and J by 1 base, with 14 bases left in between.

V and J are TRBV11-2 and TRBJ2-1; no definite D call. The CDR3 length is 15 residues. From germline, CDR1 is SGHAT and CDR2 FQNNGV. Trimming removed 5 bases at V and 0 bases at J, with 11 bases between. The CDR3 loop reads CASSPQHGSYNEQFF. The CDR3, as DNA: TGTGCCAGCAGCCCACAGCACGGCTCCTACAATGAGCAGTTCTTC.

The chain employs TRBV29-1 and TRBJ1-4; a weak D match, TRBD1 (5 bases). The CDR3 runs to 14 residues. Germline CDR1 reads SQVTM; CDR2 reads ANQGSEA. The V end lost 7 bases, the J end lost 8 bases, and 20 bases lay between the germline ends. CDR3 loop: CSAGTGGGREKLFF. CDR3 nucleotide sequence: TGCAGCGCCGGGACCGGGGGTGGGCGCGAAAAACTGTTTTTT.

As concerns this clone: Mismatch with germline at one junction end may stem from a read error. This chain uses TRBV7-9 with TRBJ2-7; 7 bases agree with TRBD1. The V gene's germline CDR1 is SEHNR and CDR2 FQNEAQ (reference sequence). This CDR3 region has 15 residues. The CDR3 DNA follows: TGTTCCAGCAGCTTAGATAACAGGGGCCCCTACGAGCAGTACTTC. This encodes CSSSLDNRGPYEQYF.

This chain links TRBV18 with TRBJ2-3; a weak D match, TRBD2 (5 bases). Per the germline V gene, CDR1 is KGHSH and CDR2 is LQKENI. The CDR3 runs to 17 residues. V was shortened by 3 bases and J by 0 bases, with 16 bases between the two germline ends. CDR3 sequence (DNA): TGTGCCAGCTCACCTCCTTTAGCGACCTCTAGCACAGATACGCAGTATTTT. Translated, it gives CASSPPLATSSTDTQYF.

J is TRBJ1-5 and V is TRBV6-1; 7 bases agree with TRBD1. The trim removed 8 bases at V and 4 bases at J, leaving 5 bases unmatched. The length of the CDR3 is 13 residues. Germline CDR1 reads MNHNS; CDR2 reads SASEGT. The CDR3 loop reads CASGGQLNQPQHF. The CDR3 DNA reads as TGTGCCAGCGGGGGACAGTTGAATCAGCCCCAGCATTTT.